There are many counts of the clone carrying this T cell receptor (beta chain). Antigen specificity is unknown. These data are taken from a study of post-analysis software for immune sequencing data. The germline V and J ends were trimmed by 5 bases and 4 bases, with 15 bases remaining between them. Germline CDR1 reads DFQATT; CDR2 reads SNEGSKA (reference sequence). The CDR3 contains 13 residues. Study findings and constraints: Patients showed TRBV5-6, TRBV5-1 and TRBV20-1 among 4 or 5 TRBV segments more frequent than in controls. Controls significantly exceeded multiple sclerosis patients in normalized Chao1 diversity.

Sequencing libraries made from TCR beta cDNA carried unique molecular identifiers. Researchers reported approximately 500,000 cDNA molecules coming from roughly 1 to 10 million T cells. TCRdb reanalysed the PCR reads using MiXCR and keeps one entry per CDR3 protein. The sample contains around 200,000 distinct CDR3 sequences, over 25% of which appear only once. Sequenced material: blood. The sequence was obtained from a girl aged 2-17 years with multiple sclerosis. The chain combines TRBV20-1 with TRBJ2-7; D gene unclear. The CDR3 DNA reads TGCAGTGCTCCCGCCCGGATATCATACGAGCAGTACTTC. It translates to CSAPARISYEQYF.